This TCR beta chain was sequenced during a study of control samples from healthy donors and cancer patients. V dropped 2 bases and J dropped 3 bases, with 13 bases sitting between them. The CDR3 has 15 residues. Germline CDR1 is KGHSH and CDR2 is LQKENI. Repertoires were generated with immunoSEQ multiplex PCR, while TCRdb's copy carries only in-frame clones and drops some. The table records over 200,000 clones, 82% of them present only once. This chain links TRBV18 with TRBJ1-1; weak D call: TRBD1 (5 bases). The sample was PBMCs. This TCR was recovered from a woman aged 60-75 years with lung cancer. The CDR3 loop reads CASSPRGMGDTEAFF. For the CDR3, the DNA is TGTGCCAGCTCACCAAGGGGTATGGGTGACACTGAAGCTTTCTTT. The variable domain in full, with the rest retrieved from reference TRBV18 and TRBJ1-1, is NAGVMQNPRHLVRRRGQEARLRCSPMKGHSHVYWYRQLPEEGLKFMVYLQKENIIDESGMPKERFSAEFPKEGPSILRIQQVVRGDSAAYFCASSPRGMGDTEAFFGQGTRLTVV.